The clone carrying this T cell receptor beta chain was seen more than once but under ten times. Its antigen remains unknown. MiXCR, run by TCRdb on the PCR reads, gives a single entry per CDR3 protein. The data hold around 470,000 distinct CDR3 sequences, with over 20% observed a single time. The sample comes from a study of molecular identifiers for immune sequencing clone quantification. Trimming cost V 0 bases and J 4 bases, with 15 bases left between them. This CDR3 contains 17 residues. Per germline, CDR1 LGHNA and CDR2 YSLEER. Study-wide results and limits: Spiked Jurkat TCR RNA from one cell was reportedly detectable among about 910,000 naive cells.

The sequenced material came from naive CD8+ T cells from blood, with Jurkat cell RNA spiked in. The subset is: FACS-sorted CD8+CD4-CCR7+CD45RA+ naive T cells. The chain combines TRBV4-3 with TRBJ2-2; possible D gene TRBD1, 6 bases. The receptor was derived from a human donor in good health. Some libraries in this study had Jurkat cell RNA spiked in. For the CDR3, the DNA is TGCGCCAGCAGCCAAGATAGGGCACAGGGCCCCACCGGGGAGCTGTTTTTT. Its translation is CASSQDRAQGPTGELFF.